Reported below is one T cell receptor (beta chain). No antigen is known for it. TCR beta CDR3 regions were amplified from RNA transcripts. TCR CDR3 regions were first amplified by RT-PCR with HTBI primers. MiXCR, applied by TCRdb to the multiplex PCR reads, yields one record per CDR3 protein. The sample contains around 450,000 distinct CDR3 sequences, roughly 14% of which appear only once. Graves' hyperthyroidism without ophthalmopathy progression within 18 months was termed stable. These patients, aged 18 to 65, had recently diagnosed hyperthyroidism lasting under 2 months. The diagnoses drew upon clinical symptoms, serum thyroxine and TRAb, thyroid ultrasound and orbital computed tomography. This sample was taken from a study of T cells in Graves' hyperthyroidism and ophthalmopathy. Overall study results and limits: Most clonotypes expanded in the thyroid (above 0.001) were also present in blood.

The material sequenced was blood. The receptor was derived from a woman aged 18 to 35 with Graves' hyperthyroidism.

For the CDR3, the DNA is TGCAGTGCTAGTGCAGGGTGGGGCACCGGGGAGCTGTTTTTT. Translated, it gives CSASAGWGTGELFF. The chain uses TRBV20-1 and TRBJ2-2; D is possibly TRBD1 (5 bases). The CDR3 length is 14 residues. Germline loops: CDR1 DFQATT, CDR2 SNEGSKA (reference sequence). Trimming removed 3 bases at V and 4 bases at J, with 12 bases between.